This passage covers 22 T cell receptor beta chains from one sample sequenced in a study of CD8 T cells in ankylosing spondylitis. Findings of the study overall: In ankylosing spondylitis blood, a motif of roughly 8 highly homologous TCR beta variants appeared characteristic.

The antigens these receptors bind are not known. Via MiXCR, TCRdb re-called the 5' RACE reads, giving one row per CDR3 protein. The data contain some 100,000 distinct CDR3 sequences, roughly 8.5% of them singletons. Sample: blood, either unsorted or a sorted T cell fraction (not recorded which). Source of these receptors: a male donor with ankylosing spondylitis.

The CDR3 region is CASRILTGTEAFF. The CDR3 bases are TGTGCCAGCAGGATCCTGACAGGCACTGAAGCTTTCTTT. The chain couples TRBV6-6 to TRBJ1-1, with a weak D call TRBD1 (6 bases). V lost 6 bases to trimming and J lost 4 bases, with 12 bases between them. The CDR3 runs to 13 residues. CDR1 MNHNY and CDR2 SVGAGI come from the germline V gene (reference sequence).

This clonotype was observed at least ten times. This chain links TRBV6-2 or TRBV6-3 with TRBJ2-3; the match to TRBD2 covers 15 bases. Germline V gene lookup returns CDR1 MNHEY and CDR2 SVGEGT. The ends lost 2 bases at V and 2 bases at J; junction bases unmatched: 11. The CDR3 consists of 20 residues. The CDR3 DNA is TGTGCCAGCAGTTACCCAACCGGACTAGCGGGAGGGTATTTCACAGATACGCAGTATTTT. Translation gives CASSYPTGLAGGYFTDTQYF.

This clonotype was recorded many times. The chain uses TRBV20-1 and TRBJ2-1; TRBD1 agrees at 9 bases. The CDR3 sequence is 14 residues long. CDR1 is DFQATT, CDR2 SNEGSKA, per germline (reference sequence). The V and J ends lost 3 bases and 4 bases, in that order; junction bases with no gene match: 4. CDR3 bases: TGCAGTGCTAGCGGGGACAGGGATTACAATGAGCAGTTCTTC. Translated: CSASGDRDYNEQFF.

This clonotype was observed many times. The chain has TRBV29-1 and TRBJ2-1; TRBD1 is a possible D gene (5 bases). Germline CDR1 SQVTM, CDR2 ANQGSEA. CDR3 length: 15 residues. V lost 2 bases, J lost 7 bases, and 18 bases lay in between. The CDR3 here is CSVEPGGAGYNEQFF. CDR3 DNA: TGCAGCGTTGAACCGGGTGGGGCAGGGTATAATGAGCAGTTCTTC.

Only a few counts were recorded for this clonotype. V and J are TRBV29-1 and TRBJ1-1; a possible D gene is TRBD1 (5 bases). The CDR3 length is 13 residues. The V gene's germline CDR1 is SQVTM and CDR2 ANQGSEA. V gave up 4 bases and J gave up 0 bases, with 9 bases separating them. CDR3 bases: TGCAGCGTTGCTGGGGGTCTGAACACTGAAGCTTTCTTT. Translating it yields CSVAGGLNTEAFF.

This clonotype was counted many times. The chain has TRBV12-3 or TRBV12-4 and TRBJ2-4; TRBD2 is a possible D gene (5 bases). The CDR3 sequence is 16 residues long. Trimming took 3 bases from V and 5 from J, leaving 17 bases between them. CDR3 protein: CASSLAQYSRENIQYF. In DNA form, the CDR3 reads TGTGCCAGCAGTTTGGCCCAGTACTCGAGGGAAAACATTCAGTACTTC.

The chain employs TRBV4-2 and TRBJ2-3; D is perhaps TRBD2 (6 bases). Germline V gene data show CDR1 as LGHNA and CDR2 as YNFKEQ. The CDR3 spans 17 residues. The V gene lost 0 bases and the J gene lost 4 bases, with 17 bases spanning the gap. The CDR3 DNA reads TGTGCCAGCAGCCAAGATATATCGGGAGTTATTTCAGATACGCAGTATTTT. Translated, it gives CASSQDISGVISDTQYF.

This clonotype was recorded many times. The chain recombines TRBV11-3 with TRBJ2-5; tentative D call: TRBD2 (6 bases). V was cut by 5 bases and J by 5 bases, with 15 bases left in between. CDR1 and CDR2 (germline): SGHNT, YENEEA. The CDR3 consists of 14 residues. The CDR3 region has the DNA TGTGCCAGCAGCGCGCGGGACGGTATGGAGACCCAGTACTTC. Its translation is CASSARDGMETQYF.

CDR3 region: CASAPDPDTSGRADGDTQYF. DNA for the CDR3: TGTGCTAGTGCCCCTGACCCCGACACCAGCGGGAGGGCCGATGGTGATACGCAGTATTTT. V and J are TRBV12-5 and TRBJ2-3, with 10 bases fitting TRBD2. In germline, CDR1 is LGHNT, CDR2 FRNRAP. Unmatched junction bases numbered 25, after V lost 7 bases and J lost 6 bases. This CDR3 is 20 amino acids long.

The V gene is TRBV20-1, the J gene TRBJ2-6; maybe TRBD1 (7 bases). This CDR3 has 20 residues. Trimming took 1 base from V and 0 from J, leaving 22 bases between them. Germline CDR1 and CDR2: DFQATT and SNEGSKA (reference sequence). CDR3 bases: TGCAGTGCTAGAGGCCCCTCCTATCAGGGGGGAGTCTCTGGGGCCAACGTCCTGACTTTC. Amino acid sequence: CSARGPSYQGGVSGANVLTF.

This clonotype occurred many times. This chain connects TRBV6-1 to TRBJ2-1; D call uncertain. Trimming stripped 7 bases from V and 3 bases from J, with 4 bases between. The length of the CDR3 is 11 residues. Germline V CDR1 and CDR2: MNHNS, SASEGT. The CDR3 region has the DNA TGTGCCAGCATTTTCTACAATGAGCAGTTCTTC. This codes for CASIFYNEQFF.

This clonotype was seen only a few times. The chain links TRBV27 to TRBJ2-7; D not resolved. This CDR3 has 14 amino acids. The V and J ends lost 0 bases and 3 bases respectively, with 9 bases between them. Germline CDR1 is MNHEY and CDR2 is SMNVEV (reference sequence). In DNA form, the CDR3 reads TGTGCCAGCAGTTTATCCGGAGTAAACTACGAGCAGTACTTC. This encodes CASSLSGVNYEQYF.

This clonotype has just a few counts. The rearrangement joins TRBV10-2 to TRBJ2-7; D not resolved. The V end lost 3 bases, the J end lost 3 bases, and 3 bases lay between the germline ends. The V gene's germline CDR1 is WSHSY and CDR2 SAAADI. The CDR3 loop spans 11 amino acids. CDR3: CASSDIYEQYF. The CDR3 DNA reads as TGCGCCAGCAGTGATATCTACGAGCAGTACTTC.

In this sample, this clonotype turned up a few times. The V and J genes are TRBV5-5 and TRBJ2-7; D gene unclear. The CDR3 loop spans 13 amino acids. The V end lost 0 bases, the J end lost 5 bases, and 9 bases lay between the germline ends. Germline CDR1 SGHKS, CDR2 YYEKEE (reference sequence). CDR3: CASSLGPGNEQYF. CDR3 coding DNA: TGTGCCAGCAGCTTGGGGCCAGGAAACGAGCAGTACTTC.

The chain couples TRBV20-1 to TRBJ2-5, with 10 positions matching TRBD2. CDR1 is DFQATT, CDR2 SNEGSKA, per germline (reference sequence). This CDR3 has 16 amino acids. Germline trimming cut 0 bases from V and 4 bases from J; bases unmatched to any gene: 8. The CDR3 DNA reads TGCAGTGCTAGAGATCAAGCGGGAGGGCATATAGAGACCCAGTACTTC. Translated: CSARDQAGGHIETQYF.

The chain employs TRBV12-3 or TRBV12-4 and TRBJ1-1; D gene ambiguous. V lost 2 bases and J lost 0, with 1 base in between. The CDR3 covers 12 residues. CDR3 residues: CASSLMNTEAFF. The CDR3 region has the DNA TGTGCCAGCAGTTTAATGAACACTGAAGCTTTCTTT.

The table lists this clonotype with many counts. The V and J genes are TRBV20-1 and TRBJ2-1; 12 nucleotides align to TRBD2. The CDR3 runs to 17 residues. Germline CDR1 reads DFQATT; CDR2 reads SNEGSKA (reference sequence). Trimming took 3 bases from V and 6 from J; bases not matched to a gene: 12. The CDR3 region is CSARSLAGGPFGNEQFF. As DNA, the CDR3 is TGCAGTGCTAGGAGCCTAGCGGGAGGGCCGTTCGGCAATGAGCAGTTCTTC.

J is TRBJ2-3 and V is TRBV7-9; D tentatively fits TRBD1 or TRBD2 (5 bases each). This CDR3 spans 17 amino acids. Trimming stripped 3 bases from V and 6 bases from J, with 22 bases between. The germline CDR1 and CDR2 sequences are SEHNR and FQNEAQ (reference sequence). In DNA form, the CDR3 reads TGTGCCAGCAGCTTTTCCGGGACCCCCGCAGCGCCCGATACGCAGTATTTT. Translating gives CASSFSGTPAAPDTQYF. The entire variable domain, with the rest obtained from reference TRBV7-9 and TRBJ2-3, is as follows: DTGVSQNPRHKITKRGQNVTFRCDPISEHNRLYWYRQTLGQGPEFLTYFQNEAQLEKSRLLSDRFSAERPKGSFSTLEIQRTEQGDSAMYLCASSFSGTPAAPDTQYFGPGTRLTVL.

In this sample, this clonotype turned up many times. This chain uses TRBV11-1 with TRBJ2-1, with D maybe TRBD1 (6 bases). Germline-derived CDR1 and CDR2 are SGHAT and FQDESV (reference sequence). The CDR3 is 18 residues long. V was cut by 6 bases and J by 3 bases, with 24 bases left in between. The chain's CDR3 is CASSRRAGDPLFYNEQFF. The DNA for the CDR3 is TGTGCCAGCAGTCGACGGGCAGGGGACCCGTTATTCTACAATGAGCAGTTCTTC.

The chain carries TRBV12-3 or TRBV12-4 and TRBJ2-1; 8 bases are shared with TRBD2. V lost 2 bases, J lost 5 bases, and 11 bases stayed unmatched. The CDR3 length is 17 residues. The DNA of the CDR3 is TGTGCCAGCAGTTTATTTGCGGGAGGACCAAACGACAATGAGCAGTTCTTC. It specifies CASSLFAGGPNDNEQFF.

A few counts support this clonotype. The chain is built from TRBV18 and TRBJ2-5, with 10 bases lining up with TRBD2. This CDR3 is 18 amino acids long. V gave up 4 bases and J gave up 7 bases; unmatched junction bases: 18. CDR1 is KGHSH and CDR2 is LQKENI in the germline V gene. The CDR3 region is CASSHGTASGLAEGTQYF. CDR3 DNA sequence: TGTGCCAGCTCACACGGGACTGCTTCTGGACTAGCGGAAGGGACCCAGTACTTC.

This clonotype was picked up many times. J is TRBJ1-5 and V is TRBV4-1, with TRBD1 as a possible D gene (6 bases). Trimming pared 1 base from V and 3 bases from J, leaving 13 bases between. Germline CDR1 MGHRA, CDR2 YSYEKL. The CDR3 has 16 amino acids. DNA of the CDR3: TGCGCCAGCAGCCAAGGACAGGCCCACGTCAATCAGCCCCAGCATTTT. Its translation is CASSQGQAHVNQPQHF.